This TCR beta chain was recorded in a study of T cell responses to AZD1222 COVID-19 vaccine. General observations from the study: Donors were mostly white British, more females; clonal diversity possibly underestimated. Just six people given AZD1222 tested seropositive at baseline.

V was shortened by 3 bases and J by 2 bases, with 11 bases between the two germline ends. Germline V CDR1 and CDR2: DFQATT, SNEGSKA (reference sequence). There are 13 residues in the CDR3. As concerns this clone: No antigen is known for it.

Profiling relied on immunoSEQ multiplex PCR, and the TCRdb table lists in-frame clones only, not all of them. The sample consists of around 29,000 clones, more than 85% of them appearing once. The specimen comprised peripheral blood, sampled on day 0 of AZD1222 vaccination. The chain has TRBV20-1 and TRBJ2-7; D unclear. This TCR was sampled from an adult in good health. In DNA, the CDR3 is TGCAGTGCTAGTCCTGACAACGCCTACGAGCAGTACTTC. It yields the protein CSASPDNAYEQYF.